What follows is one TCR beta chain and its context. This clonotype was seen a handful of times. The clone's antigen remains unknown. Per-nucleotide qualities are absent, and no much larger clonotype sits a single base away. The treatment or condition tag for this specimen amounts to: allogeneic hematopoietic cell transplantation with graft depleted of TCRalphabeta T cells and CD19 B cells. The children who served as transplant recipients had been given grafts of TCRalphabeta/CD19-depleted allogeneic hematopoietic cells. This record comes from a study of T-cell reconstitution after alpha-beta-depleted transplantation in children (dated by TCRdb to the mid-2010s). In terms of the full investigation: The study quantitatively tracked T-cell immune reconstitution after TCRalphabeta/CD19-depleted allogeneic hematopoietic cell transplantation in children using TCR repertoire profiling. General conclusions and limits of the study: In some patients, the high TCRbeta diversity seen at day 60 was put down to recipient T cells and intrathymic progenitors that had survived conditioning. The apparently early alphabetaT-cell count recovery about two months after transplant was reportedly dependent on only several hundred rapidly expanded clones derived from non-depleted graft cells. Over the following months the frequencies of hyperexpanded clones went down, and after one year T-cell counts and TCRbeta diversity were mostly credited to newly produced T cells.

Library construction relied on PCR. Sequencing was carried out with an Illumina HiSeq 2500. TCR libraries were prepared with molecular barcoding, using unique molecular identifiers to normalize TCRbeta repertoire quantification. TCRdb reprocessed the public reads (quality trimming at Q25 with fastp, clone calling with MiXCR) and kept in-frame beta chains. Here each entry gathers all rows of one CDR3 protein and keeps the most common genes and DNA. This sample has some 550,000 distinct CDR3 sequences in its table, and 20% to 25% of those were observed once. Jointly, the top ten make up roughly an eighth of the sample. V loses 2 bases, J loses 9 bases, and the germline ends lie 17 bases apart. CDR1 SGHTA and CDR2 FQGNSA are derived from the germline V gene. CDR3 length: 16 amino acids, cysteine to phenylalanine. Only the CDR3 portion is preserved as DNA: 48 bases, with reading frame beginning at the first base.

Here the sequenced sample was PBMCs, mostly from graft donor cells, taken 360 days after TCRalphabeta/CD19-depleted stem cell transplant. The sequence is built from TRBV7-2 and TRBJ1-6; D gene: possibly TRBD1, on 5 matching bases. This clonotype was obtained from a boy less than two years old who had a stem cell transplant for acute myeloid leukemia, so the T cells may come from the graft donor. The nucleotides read TGTGCCAGCAGCTTATTCTACAGGTCGTGGGCTTCACCCCTCCACTTT. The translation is CASSLFYRSWASPLHF.